Listed here are 3 T cell receptor beta chains from one sample, sequenced in a study of T cell responses to AZD1222 COVID-19 vaccine. The repertoire was sequenced with immunoSEQ multiplex PCR; TCRdb's copy has only in-frame clones and lacks some. Of 150,000 to 200,000 clones in the sample, 75% to 90% were seen once. Material: peripheral blood, obtained on day 0 of MenACWY control vaccination. The receptors here all came from an adult in good health.

V usage is TRBV9 and J usage is TRBJ1-5; D unclear. Per germline, CDR1 SGDLS and CDR2 YYNGEE. This CDR3 spans 15 amino acids. Trimming left V 2 bases short and J 8 bases short, with 17 bases between. The CDR3 DNA reads TGTGCCAGCAGCGTTAGCGTCGGAAACGGCGAGCCCCAGCATTTT. This sequence encodes CASSVSVGNGEPQHF.

The genes are TRBV5-1 and TRBJ2-3; weak D call: TRBD2 (7 bases). Germline CDR1 and CDR2: SGHRS and YFSETQ. CDR3 size: 16 residues. V was pared by 4 bases and J by 1 base, with 16 bases between. In nucleotides, the CDR3 is TGCGCCAGCAGCGACGGAGGGCGGGGGCGCACAGATACGCAGTATTTT. As protein: CASSDGGRGRTDTQYF.

A few counts support this clone. This chain connects TRBV7-8 to TRBJ1-1; D remains unclear. Germline V CDR1 and CDR2: SGHVS, FQNEAQ. V lost 5 bases and J 0 bases, leaving 7 bases between the germline ends. The CDR3 loop spans 13 amino acids. The CDR3 sequence is CASSPRLNTEAFF. CDR3 DNA: TGTGCCAGCAGCCCCAGATTGAACACTGAAGCTTTCTTT.